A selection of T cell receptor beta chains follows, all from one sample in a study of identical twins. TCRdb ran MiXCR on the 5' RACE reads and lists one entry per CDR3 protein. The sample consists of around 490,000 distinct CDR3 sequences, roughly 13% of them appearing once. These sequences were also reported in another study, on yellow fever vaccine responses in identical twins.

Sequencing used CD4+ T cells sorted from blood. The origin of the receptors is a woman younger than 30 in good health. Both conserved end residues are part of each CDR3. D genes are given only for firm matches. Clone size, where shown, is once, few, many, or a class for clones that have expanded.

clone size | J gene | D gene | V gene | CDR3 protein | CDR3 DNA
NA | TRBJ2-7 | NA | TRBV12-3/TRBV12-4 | CASSLGLRGPYEQYF | TGTGCCAGCAGTTTAGGCCTCCGAGGGCCCTACGAGCAGTACTTC
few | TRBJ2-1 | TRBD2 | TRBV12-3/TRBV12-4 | CASSPGTRGFF | TGTGCCAGCAGTCCCGGGACTAGAGGGTTCTTC
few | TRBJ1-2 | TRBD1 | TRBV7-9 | CASSPGGRYTF | TGTGCCAGCAGCCCAGGGGGCCGCTACACCTTC
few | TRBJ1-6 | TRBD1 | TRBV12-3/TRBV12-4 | CASSLRDRGSSYNSPLHF | TGTGCCAGCAGTCTAAGGGACAGGGGGAGCTCCTATAATTCACCCCTCCACTTT
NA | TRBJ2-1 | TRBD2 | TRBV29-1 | CSVATASGRAVEQFF | TGCAGCGTTGCCACCGCTAGCGGGAGGGCCGTTGAGCAGTTCTTC
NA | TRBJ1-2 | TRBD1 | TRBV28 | CASSRNRGQSNYGYTF | TGTGCCAGCAGTCGTAACAGGGGGCAGAGTAACTATGGCTACACCTTC
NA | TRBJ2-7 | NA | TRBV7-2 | CASNDGTLQYEQYF | TGTGCCAGCAACGACGGGACACTTCAATACGAGCAGTACTTC
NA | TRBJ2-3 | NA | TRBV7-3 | CASSLTRTTDTQYF | TGTGCCAGCAGCTTAACCAGGACCACAGATACGCAGTATTTT
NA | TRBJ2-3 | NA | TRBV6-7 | CASSKTSTDTQYF | TGTGCCAGCAGTAAAACTAGCACAGATACGCAGTATTTT
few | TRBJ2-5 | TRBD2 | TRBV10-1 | CASSPRSGREMYQETQYF | TGCGCCAGCAGTCCCCGAAGCGGGAGGGAAATGTACCAAGAGACCCAGTACTTC
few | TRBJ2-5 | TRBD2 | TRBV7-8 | CASSLHLRPAGGQPTQYF | TGTGCCAGCAGCCTACACCTCCGACCAGCGGGAGGCCAGCCGACCCAGTACTTC
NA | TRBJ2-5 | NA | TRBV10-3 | CAISFGQQETQYF | TGTGCCATCAGCTTCGGACAACAAGAGACCCAGTACTTC
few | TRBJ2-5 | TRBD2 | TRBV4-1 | CASSQVWSSGRETQYF | TGCGCCAGCAGCCAAGTTTGGTCCAGCGGGAGAGAGACCCAGTACTTC
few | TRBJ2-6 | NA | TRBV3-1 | CASSQLAANNVLTF | TGTGCCAGCAGCCAGCTTGCAGCTAACAACGTCCTGACTTTC
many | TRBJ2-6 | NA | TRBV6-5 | CASSFMAVSSGANVLTF | TGTGCCAGCAGTTTCATGGCCGTTAGCTCTGGGGCCAACGTCCTGACTTTC
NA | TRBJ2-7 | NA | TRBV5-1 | CASSLTTPPHEQYF | TGCGCCAGCAGCTTGACTACTCCTCCCCACGAGCAGTACTTC
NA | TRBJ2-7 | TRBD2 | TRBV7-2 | CASSLVSGRYEQYF | TGTGCCAGCAGCTTAGTTAGCGGGAGATACGAGCAGTACTTC
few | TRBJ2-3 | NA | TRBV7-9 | CASSFHGTDTQYF | TGTGCCAGCAGCTTTCACGGAACAGATACGCAGTATTTT
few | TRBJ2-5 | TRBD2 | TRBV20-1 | CSARMATSGGRRETQYF | TGCAGTGCTAGGATGGCAACTAGCGGGGGCCGGAGGGAGACCCAGTACTTC
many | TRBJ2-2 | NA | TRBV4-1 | CASSQEMGELFF | TGCGCCAGCAGCCAAGAGATGGGGGAGCTGTTTTTT
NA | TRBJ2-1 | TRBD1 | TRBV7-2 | CASSLDRGSYDEQFF | TGTGCCAGCAGCTTAGACAGGGGATCTTACGATGAGCAGTTCTTC
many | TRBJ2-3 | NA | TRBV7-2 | CASSLVVLRESDTQYF | TGTGCCAGCAGCTTAGTAGTTTTGCGGGAATCAGATACGCAGTATTTT
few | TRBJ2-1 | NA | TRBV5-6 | CASSFRPRSYNEQFF | TGTGCCAGCAGCTTTCGTCCTCGCTCCTACAATGAGCAGTTCTTC
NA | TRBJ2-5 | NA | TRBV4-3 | CASSQDRVGGLLETQYF | TGCGCCAGCAGCCAAGACCGGGTTGGGGGACTTCTAGAGACCCAGTACTTC
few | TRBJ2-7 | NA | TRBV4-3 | CASSQGGAGTYEQYF | TGCGCCAGCAGCCAAGGGGGGGCCGGAACCTACGAGCAGTACTTC
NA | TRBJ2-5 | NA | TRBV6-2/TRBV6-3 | CASIRSGRETQYF | TGTGCCAGCATTCGGTCGGGCCGAGAGACCCAGTACTTC